This T cell receptor beta chain was recorded in a study of T cell repertoires in cytomegalovirus infection. Study details: Indicated by public TCR beta signatures were CMV infection and matching HLA type.

In TCRdb, the reads were re-called with MiXCR into one record per CDR3 protein. Of approximately 200,000 distinct CDR3 sequences in the sample, approximately 30% were seen once. This CDR3 comprises 13 residues. The germline V gene has CDR1 MRHNA and CDR2 SNTAGT. V lost 4 bases and J lost 5, with 9 bases in between. Whole-study findings and limits: Clonotypes of TCR beta that were HLA-C-restricted and CMV-specific dominated the ex vivo response. Cumulated frequencies of public TCR beta families served to identify carriers of CMV plus the relevant HLA.

As to this clonotype: Its matching antigen is unknown.

The chain uses TRBV6-4 and TRBJ2-1; a possible D gene is TRBD1 (5 bases). This clonotype originated in a human donor in good health (CMV status not recorded). Some clones in this sample may be carry-over from other donors' samples. The sample comprised PBMCs. CDR3 loop: CASSVDSNNEQFF. The CDR3 DNA follows: TGTGCCAGCAGTGTAGACAGCAACAATGAGCAGTTCTTC.